The sequence of this T cell receptor (beta chain) was determined in a study of blood T cell repertoires in COVID-19. Whole-study context: The cDNA or gDNA used as material had been derived from T cells, B-cell-depleted T cells, or PBMCs.

Original methodology: Reference gene primer amplification gave nucleated cell count estimates. The method was immunoSEQ multiplex PCR; TCRdb's version includes in-frame clones alone and lacks a portion of them. V and J calls and clone size are those listed in that table; D and trimming were worked out from the DNA. The table lists 260,000 or so clones, 83% of them singletons, with 3% to 4.5% in the top ten. Living in 25 or so US areas, the participants were between roughly 18 and 95 years of age. Exposed enrollees had met someone with a PCR-confirmed or clinician-diagnosed COVID-19 case at some point within the 2 weeks before study entry. Sequenced: PBMCs or T cells enriched from blood (not recorded which). The TCR was taken from a woman aged 40 to 55 who had been exposed to COVID-19.

The CDR3 spells CASSSGGTEAFF. The DNA of the CDR3 is TGTGCCAGCAGCTCGGGGGGCACTGAAGCTTTCTTT. This chain links TRBV9 with TRBJ1-1; a possible D gene is TRBD1 (5 bases). This CDR3 is 12 amino acids long. Germline V lookup: CDR1 SGDLS, CDR2 YYNGEE. V shed 4 bases and J shed 4 bases, with 8 bases lying between them.